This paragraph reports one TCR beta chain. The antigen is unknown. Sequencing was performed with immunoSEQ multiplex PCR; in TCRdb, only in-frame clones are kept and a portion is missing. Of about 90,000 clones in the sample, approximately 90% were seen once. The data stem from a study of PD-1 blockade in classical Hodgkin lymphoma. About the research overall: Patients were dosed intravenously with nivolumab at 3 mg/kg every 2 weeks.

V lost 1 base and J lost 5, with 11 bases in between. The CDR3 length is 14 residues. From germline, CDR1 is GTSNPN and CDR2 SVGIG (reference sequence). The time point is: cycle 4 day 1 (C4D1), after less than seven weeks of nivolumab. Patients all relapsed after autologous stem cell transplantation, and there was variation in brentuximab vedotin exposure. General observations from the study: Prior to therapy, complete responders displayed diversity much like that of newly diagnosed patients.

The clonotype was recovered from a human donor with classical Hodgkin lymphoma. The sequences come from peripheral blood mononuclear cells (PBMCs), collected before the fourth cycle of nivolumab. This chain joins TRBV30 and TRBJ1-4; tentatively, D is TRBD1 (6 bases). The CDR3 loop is CAWSAGTLNEKLFF. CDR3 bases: TGTGCCTGGAGTGCCGGGACACTGAATGAAAAACTGTTTTTT.